Listed below are T cell receptor beta chains from one sample, sequenced in a study of blood T cell repertoires in COVID-19. The data were produced by immunoSEQ multiplex PCR, yet TCRdb's version contains in-frame clones alone and is incomplete. The sample has about 250,000 clones, around 85% seen once. Sequencing was done on a sample of peripheral blood. Receptors originate from a man in his forties or fifties with COVID-19, enrolled during active disease. Each CDR3 is given with its conserved first and last residue. A D gene is named only where the DNA matches it firmly. The size field is filled for only some rows; it gives once, few, many or a size class.

clone_size cdr3_length d_call j_call v_call cdr3_nt cdr3_aa
once 13 NA TRBJ2-1 TRBV4-1 TGCGCCAGCAGCCAAGGGCCAGGGGAAGAGCAGTTCTTC CASSQGPGEEQFF
NA 14 TRBD1 TRBJ1-4 TRBV6-5 TGTGCCAGCAGCCAAGACAGGGGCTCCGAAAAACTGTTTTTT CASSQDRGSEKLFF
NA 14 TRBD2 TRBJ2-3 TRBV9 TGTGCCAGCAGCGCGGGACTAGCGACAGATACGCAGTATTTT CASSAGLATDTQYF
NA 16 NA TRBJ1-5 TRBV19 TGTGCCAGTAGTATGAGACAGGCCCAGGGAAATCAGCCCCAGCATTTT CASSMRQAQGNQPQHF
NA 15 TRBD2 TRBJ2-1 TRBV7-2 TGTGCCAGCAGACAACTAGCGGGGGAGTACAATGAGCAGTTCTTC CASRQLAGEYNEQFF
NA 15 NA TRBJ2-1 TRBV12-5 TGTGCTAGTGGTTTGGTAGGGGGGGCAGGGAATGAGCAGTTCTTC CASGLVGGAGNEQFF
NA 14 TRBD2 TRBJ2-7 TRBV20-1 TGCAGTGCTAGTGTGGGACTAGCGGGGCGCGAGCAGTACTTC CSASVGLAGREQYF
once 12 TRBD1 TRBJ2-7 TRBV5-1 TGCGCCAGCAGCTCTACAGGGGACGAGCAGTACTTC CASSSTGDEQYF
NA 15 TRBD2 TRBJ2-3 TRBV7-3 TGTGCCAGCAGCTTAACTCGGGGGGGCAGGGATACGCAGTATTTT CASSLTRGGRDTQYF
NA 14 NA TRBJ2-1 TRBV2 TGTGCCACTACGAGGACAGACTCCTACAATGAGCAGTTCTTC CATTRTDSYNEQFF
NA 14 NA TRBJ2-2 TRBV5-8 TGTGCCAGCAGCTTGGCGGGGAGTACCGGGGAGCTGTTTTTT CASSLAGSTGELFF
NA 16 NA TRBJ2-1 TRBV6-4 TGTGCCAGCAGTGACTCGGCAACGGACTATTCGCGTGAGCAGTTCTTC CASSDSATDYSREQFF
NA 14 TRBD1 TRBJ2-7 TRBV5-1 TGCGCCAGCAGCTTGGCCTCCAGGGGGCAAGAGCAGTACTTC CASSLASRGQEQYF
few 15 NA TRBJ1-3 TRBV5-4 TGTGCCAGCAGCTCGGCTAGGGGTGCTGGAAACACCATATATTTT CASSSARGAGNTIYF
NA 12 NA TRBJ2-7 TRBV6-5 TGTGCCAGCAGTCGAGGCAGCTACGAGCAGTACTTC CASSRGSYEQYF
NA 15 TRBD1 TRBJ2-7 TRBV5-4 TGTGCCAGCAGCTTGACCGGGACAGATCCCTACGAGCAGTACTTC CASSLTGTDPYEQYF
NA 15 TRBD1 TRBJ1-2 TRBV5-4 TGTGCCAGCAGCAGCCGGGACAGAGGAAACTATGGCTACACCTTC CASSSRDRGNYGYTF
NA 15 NA TRBJ2-4 TRBV7-2 TGTGCCAGCAGCTTTCAACTAGAGAGGCTAAACATTCAGTACTTC CASSFQLERLNIQYF
NA 13 NA TRBJ2-5 TRBV5-6 TGTGCCAGCAGCTTTCAGGGTGGAGAGACCCAGTACTTC CASSFQGGETQYF
NA 10 NA TRBJ2-1 TRBV20-1 TGCAGTGCGATCTTCGGGGAGCAGTTCTTC CSAIFGEQFF
NA 13 TRBD1 TRBJ1-2 TRBV14 TGTGCCAGCAGCCCACGCAGGGGGGATGGCTACACCTTC CASSPRRGDGYTF
few 15 NA TRBJ1-2 TRBV6-5 TGTGCCACCTCGACAGACCCTACTGTTATCGGCGGCTACACCTTC CATSTDPTVIGGYTF
NA 16 TRBD1 TRBJ1-5 TRBV28 TGTGCCAGCAGTTTATGGTACAGGGGTGCCAATCAGCCCCAGCATTTT CASSLWYRGANQPQHF
NA 15 NA TRBJ1-2 TRBV30 TGTGCCTGGAGTGTACCGGCAGGGCAGGGCTATGGCTACACCTTC CAWSVPAGQGYGYTF
NA 17 TRBD2 TRBJ2-3 TRBV3-1/TRBV3-2 TGTGCCAGCAGCCAAGGAGGCGGGGGGGCAGGCACAGATACGCAGTATTTT CASSQGGGGAGTDTQYF
NA 16 TRBD1 TRBJ2-7 TRBV7-2 TGTGCCAGCAGCTTAGTATGGGGACAGGGCAACTACGAGCAGTACTTC CASSLVWGQGNYEQYF
NA 15 NA TRBJ2-1 TRBV6-5 TGTGCCAGCAGTTACTTCATAGACTCTAGGCGTGAGCAGTTCTTC CASSYFIDSRREQFF
NA 15 TRBD1 TRBJ1-2 TRBV2 TGTGCCAGCAGTGAATGGGACAGGGAATGGGTTGGCTACACCTTC CASSEWDREWVGYTF
once 13 NA TRBJ2-2 TRBV27 TGTGCCAGTTCCCAGGGTGGAGCCGGGGAGCTGTTTTTT CASSQGGAGELFF
NA 16 TRBD1 TRBJ1-2 TRBV6-2/TRBV6-3 TGTGCCAGCAGCCGGAACGGCAGGGGGCTTGTCTATGGCTACACCTTC CASSRNGRGLVYGYTF
NA 11 NA TRBJ1-5 TRBV19 TGTGCCACCTCGGGTGGTCAGCCCCAGCATTTT CATSGGQPQHF
NA 17 NA TRBJ1-2 TRBV15 TGTGCCACCAGCAGGAAGGAGGGAACCCTAAATAGCTATGGCTACACCTTC CATSRKEGTLNSYGYTF
NA 13 NA TRBJ2-7 TRBV29-1 TGCAGCGTGGACCCCGGGGGAGTGGACGAGCAGTACTTC CSVDPGGVDEQYF
once 16 TRBD1 TRBJ2-3 TRBV7-9 TGTGCCAGCAGCCTCCGGGACAGGGGGCTCACAGATACGCAGTATTTT CASSLRDRGLTDTQYF
NA 16 NA TRBJ2-2 TRBV6-6 TGTGCCAGCAGTTCCCGCAGACAGAAAGACACCGGGGAGCTGTTTTTT CASSSRRQKDTGELFF
NA 15 NA TRBJ2-2 TRBV4-3 TGCGCCAGCAGCCAAGACAGGGGTTATTCCGGGGAGCTGTTTTTT CASSQDRGYSGELFF
NA 17 NA TRBJ2-2 TRBV11-2 TGTGCCAGCAGCTTAGATGGGGTCGGACTGAACACCGGGGAGCTGTTTTTT CASSLDGVGLNTGELFF
NA 15 TRBD2 TRBJ2-3 TRBV5-1 TGCGCCAGCAGCTTCCTAGCGGGGGTATCGGATACGCAGTATTTT CASSFLAGVSDTQYF
NA 14 NA TRBJ2-7 TRBV28 TGTGCCAGCAGTTTCCCCGGCGGCAACTACGAGCAGTACTTC CASSFPGGNYEQYF
NA 14 NA TRBJ2-7 TRBV6-5 TGTGCCAGCAGTATAGACAGCGACCTTCGCGAGCAGTACTTC CASSIDSDLREQYF
NA 16 NA TRBJ1-1 TRBV5-1 TGCGCCAGCAGTAAGCAGGGTTTAGCCTTGAACACTGAAGCTTTCTTT CASSKQGLALNTEAFF
NA 17 NA TRBJ1-1 TRBV27 TGTGCCAGCAGTTTTTACGGTTGGGGCGGGGGGAACACTGAAGCTTTCTTT CASSFYGWGGGNTEAFF
NA 13 TRBD1 TRBJ2-5 TRBV2 TGTGCCAGCCTAAGGGACAGGGAAGAGACCCAGTACTTC CASLRDREETQYF
NA 14 NA TRBJ2-3 TRBV25-1 TGTGCCAGCAGTGCCCAGCCGAGGGGGAATACGCAGTATTTT CASSAQPRGNTQYF
NA 13 NA TRBJ1-6 TRBV24-1 TGTGCCACCAGTGCTGACGGGAATTCACCCCTCCACTTT CATSADGNSPLHF
NA 16 TRBD1 TRBJ2-2 TRBV2 TGTGCCAGCAGTGAAGCGGAGACAGGGGAGACCGGGGAGCTGTTTTTT CASSEAETGETGELFF
NA 15 NA TRBJ2-6 TRBV6-2/TRBV6-3 TGTGCCAGCAGTTACGGAGGGGCTGGGGCCAACGTCCTGACTTTC CASSYGGAGANVLTF
once 14 TRBD1 TRBJ1-5 TRBV18 TGTGCCAGCTCACCCAACAGGGGTGTAAAGCCCCAGCATTTT CASSPNRGVKPQHF